The 26 T cell receptor beta chains below all came from one sample that was sequenced in a study of cytomegalovirus exposure and HLA in healthy donors. Clones were sequenced by immunoSEQ multiplex PCR, and TCRdb holds only the in-frame ones, with some missing. Found here are roughly 140,000 clones, roughly nine tenths of them singletons; the top ten hold about 3.5%. The sequencing sample was made of PBMCs. The receptor set was obtained from a woman aged 18-29 years in good health and CMV-seropositive.

This chain uses TRBV5-4 with TRBJ2-5, with 9 bases identical to TRBD2. CDR1 is SGHNT, CDR2 YYREEE, per germline (reference sequence). The CDR3 is made up of 15 amino acids. The J segment lost 1 base and the V segment lost 5 bases, leaving 6 bases of the junction unmatched. This CDR3 reads CASRNLAGLQETQYF. DNA of the CDR3: TGTGCCAGCAGGAACCTAGCGGGGCTCCAAGAGACCCAGTACTTC.

This chain uses TRBV7-3 with TRBJ2-7; no reliable D call. The V gene lost 2 bases and the J gene lost 6 bases, with 14 bases spanning the gap. This CDR3 has 14 residues. Germline assignment: CDR1 SGHTA and CDR2 FQGTGA. The CDR3 sequence is CASSLDFASPEQYF. The CDR3 DNA sequence: TGTGCCAGCAGCTTAGATTTCGCGTCGCCCGAGCAGTACTTC.

The chain carries TRBV5-6 and TRBJ1-3, with D perhaps matching TRBD1 (5 bases). The CDR3 spans 15 residues. The germline V gene encodes CDR1 SGHDT and CDR2 YYEEEE. V was shortened by 0 bases and J by 0 bases, with 7 bases between the two germline ends. CDR3 amino acids: CASSLVGGSGNTIYF. The CDR3 DNA follows: TGTGCCAGCAGCTTGGTCGGGGGCTCTGGAAACACCATATATTTT.

This chain links TRBV7-2 with TRBJ2-7; D possibly corresponds to TRBD1 (6 bases). With 8 bases removed from V and 0 bases from J, the gap between germline ends came to 17 bases. The CDR3 is 15 residues long. CDR1 SGHTA and CDR2 FQGNSA come from the germline V gene. The CDR3 spells CASGPTGTRSYEQYF. The CDR3 DNA reads as TGTGCCAGCGGGCCAACCGGGACACGCTCCTACGAGCAGTACTTC.

This clone was recorded only once. The gene calls are TRBV27 and TRBJ2-1; 13 positions match TRBD2. V shed 2 bases, J shed 5 bases, and the junction held 9 bases outside the gene matches. The CDR3 is made up of 18 amino acids. CDR1 and CDR2 from the germline V gene are MNHEY and SMNVEV (reference sequence). Here the CDR3 reads CASSLDRGGLAGNNEQFF. In DNA form, the CDR3 reads TGTGCCAGCAGTTTAGACCGGGGGGGACTAGCGGGAAACAATGAGCAGTTCTTC.

The chain recombines TRBV25-1 with TRBJ2-7; D ambiguous. V lost 3 bases and J lost 1, with 13 bases in between. CDR3 length: 15 amino acids. From germline, CDR1 is MGHDK and CDR2 SYGVNS. CDR3 in amino acids: CASSEGPERSYEQYF. CDR3 nucleotides: TGTGCCAGCAGTGAGGGCCCTGAGAGATCCTACGAGCAGTACTTC.

V is TRBV5-1 and J is TRBJ2-3; 7 nucleotides agree with TRBD2. Germline V gene lookup returns CDR1 SGHRS and CDR2 YFSETQ. CDR3 length equals 14 residues. After removal of 6 bases from V and 3 bases from J, the junction contained 7 bases not matched to a gene. CDR3 in amino acids: CASTAGVSTDTQYF. CDR3 nucleotide sequence: TGCGCCAGCACCGCGGGGGTTTCGACAGATACGCAGTATTTT.

The genes are TRBV29-1 and TRBJ2-1; 7 nucleotides line up with TRBD1. The germline V gene encodes CDR1 SQVTM and CDR2 ANQGSEA. J was trimmed by 2 bases and V by 8 bases; bases with no gene match: 6. This CDR3 contains 13 residues. This chain's CDR3 is CSTDRDTYNEQFF. The CDR3 DNA reads as TGCAGCACCGACAGGGATACCTACAATGAGCAGTTCTTC.

This chain uses TRBV12-5 with TRBJ2-3; D unresolved. Germline CDR1 reads LGHNT; CDR2 reads FRNRAP. This CDR3 spans 12 amino acids. Trimming stripped 3 bases from V and 6 bases from J, with 7 bases between. This CDR3 is CASGFLRDTQYF. CDR3 DNA: TGTGCTAGTGGTTTCCTGCGGGATACGCAGTATTTT.

The V call is TRBV30, the J call TRBJ1-5; 8 bases fit TRBD1. V lost 7 bases and J lost 4; bases outside the gene matches: 6. This CDR3 contains 13 residues. Germline CDR1 GTSNPN, CDR2 SVGIG (reference sequence). CDR3 sequence (DNA): TGTGCCTTGGCACAGGGGGATAATCAGCCCCAGCATTTT. As protein: CALAQGDNQPQHF.

This sequence joins TRBV13 and TRBJ2-5, with 7 bases lining up with TRBD2. The J segment lost 4 bases and the V segment lost 4 bases, leaving 9 bases of the junction unmatched. Germline V lookup: CDR1 PRHDT, CDR2 FYEKMQ (reference sequence). This CDR3 comprises 15 residues. The CDR3 DNA reads as TGTGCCAGCAGCTCGCGGACTAGTAAGATAGAGACCCAGTACTTC. Its translation: CASSSRTSKIETQYF. The full variable domain, in which reference TRBV13 and TRBJ2-5 provide the parts outside the CDR3, is AAGVIQSPRHLIKEKRETATLKCYPIPRHDTVYWYQQGPGQDPQFLISFYEKMQSDKGSIPDRFSAQQFSDYHSELNMSSLELGDSALYFCASSSRTSKIETQYFGPGTRLLVL.

The chain has TRBV11-3 and TRBJ1-2, with 9 bases identical to TRBD1. The germline CDR1 and CDR2 sequences are SGHNT and YENEEA. The length of the CDR3 is 16 residues. V gave up 3 bases and J gave up 2 bases; unmatched junction bases: 7. The DNA of the CDR3 is TGTGCCAGCAGCTTGAGAACAGGGGGCGGGAACTATGGCTACACCTTC. This translates into CASSLRTGGGNYGYTF.

The V and J genes are TRBV6-1 and TRBJ2-2, with TRBD1 identical over 7 bases. This CDR3 has 13 residues. Per the germline V gene, CDR1 is MNHNS and CDR2 is SASEGT. The J segment lost 7 bases and the V segment lost 6 bases, leaving 5 bases of the junction unmatched. The CDR3 loop reads CASRTTGDGELFF. The DNA for the CDR3 is TGTGCCAGCAGGACTACAGGGGACGGGGAGCTGTTTTTT.

CDR3 sequence reads: CASSLGQGWGTEAFF. CDR3 nucleotides: TGCGCCAGCAGCCTGGGACAGGGATGGGGCACTGAAGCTTTCTTT. This sequence joins TRBV4-1 and TRBJ1-1, with 9 bases matching TRBD1. The V and J ends lost 4 bases and 4 bases, in that order; junction bases with no gene match: 7. This CDR3 is 15 amino acids long. Germline CDR1 is MGHRA and CDR2 is YSYEKL.

V and J are TRBV4-2 and TRBJ2-1; D remains unclear. CDR3 length: 14 residues. Trimming shortened V by 3 bases and J by 8 bases, and 14 bases separated the two germline ends. Per germline, CDR1 LGHNA and CDR2 YNFKEQ. CDR3 sequence reads: CASSHPRREDEQFF. The CDR3 DNA reads as TGTGCCAGCAGCCACCCCCGTCGAGAGGATGAGCAGTTCTTC.

The chain employs TRBV29-1 and TRBJ2-5; the D gene is possibly TRBD2 (6 bases). Germline values: CDR1 SQVTM, CDR2 ANQGSEA. V was cut by 4 bases and J by 5 bases, with 17 bases left in between. The CDR3 runs 14 residues. CDR3 region: CSVAASESGETQYF. CDR3 nucleotide sequence: TGCAGCGTTGCGGCTAGCGAATCGGGGGAGACCCAGTACTTC.

The V gene is TRBV30, the J gene TRBJ2-3, with 9 bases fitting TRBD2. The CDR3 is 14 residues long. CDR1 is GTSNPN and CDR2 is SVGIG in the germline V gene (reference sequence). J was trimmed by 3 bases and V by 3 bases; bases with no gene match: 4. CDR3 sequence reads: CAWRAGGPTDTQYF. The CDR3 DNA reads as TGTGCCTGGAGGGCGGGAGGGCCAACAGATACGCAGTATTTT. Complete variable domain (other parts from reference TRBV30 and TRBJ2-3): SQTIHQWPATLVQPVGSPLSLECTVEGTSNPNLYWYRQAAGRGLQLLFYSVGIGQISSEVPQNLSASRPQDRQFILSSKKLLLSDSGFYLCAWRAGGPTDTQYFGPGTRLTVL.

The chain recombines TRBV6-6 with TRBJ2-7; 7 bases agree with TRBD1. CDR1 MNHNY and CDR2 SVGAGI come from the germline V gene (reference sequence). This CDR3 region has 14 residues. The V and J ends lost 6 bases and 1 base, in that order; junction bases with no gene match: 6. The DNA for the CDR3 is TGTGCCAGCAGAGATCAGGGGGTTTCCTACGAGCAGTACTTC. The encoded protein is CASRDQGVSYEQYF.

The V call is TRBV5-1, the J call TRBJ2-3, with D maybe TRBD2 (7 bases). The V end lost 1 base, the J end lost 4 bases, and 13 bases lay between the germline ends. This CDR3 has 15 residues. Germline V gene lookup returns CDR1 SGHRS and CDR2 YFSETQ. DNA of the CDR3: TGCGCCAGCAGCTTGTACGGGGGGCTCGCAGATACGCAGTATTTT. Protein: CASSLYGGLADTQYF.

This chain joins TRBV12-5 and TRBJ1-2; TRBD1 aligns across 9 bases. The V segment lost 0 bases and the J segment 1 base; nucleotides outside the gene matches: 3. CDR1 is LGHNT and CDR2 is FRNRAP in the germline V gene. CDR3 size: 16 residues. CDR3: CASGLVRTGDNYGYTF. In DNA form, the CDR3 reads TGTGCTAGTGGTTTGGTCCGGACAGGGGATAACTATGGCTACACCTTC.

Concerning this clone itself: The same CDR3 is also encoded by other DNA sequences in this sample. The chain links TRBV5-1 to TRBJ2-7; TRBD2 is a possible D gene (6 bases). The CDR3 is 13 residues long. V dropped 0 bases and J dropped 3 bases, with 7 bases sitting between them. Germline CDR1 SGHRS, CDR2 YFSETQ. This chain's CDR3 is CASSLVGGYEQYF. In nucleotides, the CDR3 is TGCGCCAGCAGCTTGGTGGGGGGCTACGAGCAGTACTTC.

The rearrangement uses TRBV6-5 and TRBJ1-2; 7 bases are shared with TRBD1. Germline V CDR1 and CDR2: MNHEY, SVGAGI. The CDR3 is 13 amino acids. The ends lost 7 bases at V and 6 bases at J; junction bases unmatched: 8. This CDR3 reads CASTSGTAHGYTF. The CDR3 coding sequence is TGTGCCAGCACGTCTGGGACAGCGCATGGCTACACCTTC.

This chain connects TRBV11-2 to TRBJ1-5; D ambiguous. Germline V gene data show CDR1 as SGHAT and CDR2 as FQNNGV. This CDR3 is built from 15 residues. V was clipped by 0 bases and J by 0 bases, with 6 bases between them. CDR3 in amino acids: CASSLERGSNQPQHF. CDR3 DNA sequence: TGTGCCAGCAGCTTAGAGAGAGGTAGCAATCAGCCCCAGCATTTT.

The chain employs TRBV19 and TRBJ2-2; 7 positions agree with TRBD2. Unmatched junction bases numbered 9, after V lost 9 bases and J lost 11 bases. CDR1 is LNHDA, CDR2 SQIVND, per germline (reference sequence). The CDR3 is 12 amino acids. This chain's CDR3 is CASAGLSRELFF. The CDR3 DNA follows: TGTGCCAGCGCGGGACTATCGAGAGAGCTGTTTTTT.

The chain has TRBV11-3 and TRBJ2-7; the D gene is possibly TRBD1 (6 bases). CDR3 size: 14 residues. V was shortened by 2 bases and J by 3 bases, with 11 bases between the two germline ends. Germline values: CDR1 SGHNT, CDR2 YENEEA. CDR3 sequence (DNA): TGTGCCAGCAGCTTAAGCGGACAGTTCTACGAGCAGTACTTC. Its translation is CASSLSGQFYEQYF. Complete variable domain (other parts from reference TRBV11-3 and TRBJ2-7): EAGVVQSPRYKIIEKKQPVAFWCNPISGHNTLYWYLQNLGQGPELLIRYENEEAVDDSQLPKDRFSAERLKGVDSTLKIQPAELGDSAVYLCASSLSGQFYEQYFGPGTRLTVT.

This clone was counted between two and nine times. V gene TRBV5-1 combines with J gene TRBJ2-1; a weak D match, TRBD1 (5 bases). The CDR3 loop spans 14 amino acids. Germline loops: CDR1 SGHRS, CDR2 YFSETQ. Trimming shortened V by 0 bases and J by 7 bases, and 11 bases separated the two germline ends. CDR3 protein: CASSLAQGWNEQFF. As DNA, the CDR3 is TGCGCCAGCAGCTTGGCGCAGGGTTGGAATGAGCAGTTCTTC. The full variable domain, with the rest looked up from reference TRBV5-1 and TRBJ2-1, is KAGVTQTPRYLIKTRGQQVTLSCSPISGHRSVSWYQQTPGQGLQFLFEYFSETQRNKGNFPGRFSGRQFSNSRSEMNVSTLELGDSALYLCASSLAQGWNEQFFGPGTRLTVL.